One T cell receptor (beta chain) is described in this entry. The antigen remains undetermined. This sample was taken from a study of cytomegalovirus exposure and HLA in healthy donors. Overall study findings and caveats: In a later analysis, HLA-associated beta chains showed higher expansion and lower generation probabilities than comparable chains. Some V segments could not be told apart, so they were left out, TRBV6-2 and TRBV6-3 among them.

The study ran its PCR with 60 Vbeta and 13 Jbeta primers. Assay: immunoSEQ multiplex PCR; the TCRdb copy retains only in-frame clones and omits some. Of roughly 130,000 clones listed, 73% are singletons. With 6 bases clipped from V and 7 bases from J, the junction kept 6 bases outside the gene matches. The CDR3 length is 12 residues. CDR1 and CDR2 (germline): MDHEN, SYDVKM. The sequence was collected from a middle-aged woman in good health and CMV-seropositive. The rearrangement links TRBV28 to TRBJ2-7; 7 nucleotides agree with TRBD1. Sequenced: PBMCs. CDR3 loop: CASSGTALEQYF. DNA for the CDR3: TGTGCCAGCAGCGGGACAGCGTTGGAGCAGTACTTC.